This TCR beta chain was documented in a study of cytomegalovirus exposure and HLA in healthy donors. Study-level findings and limits: The study flagged some 170 TCR beta chains as cytomegalovirus-associated. Confirmation was obtained in vitro that a few CMV-associated chains are specific for CMV antigens. It was in a later analysis that TCR association rates were seen to vary by HLA locus, highest for DRB1 and lowest for HLA-C.

The CDR3 totals 15 residues. V shed 4 bases, J shed 4 bases, and the junction held 7 bases outside the gene matches. Germline CDR1 and CDR2: SGHRS and YFSETQ. About this clone itself: Its antigen is undetermined.

PCR involved 60 Vbeta and 13 Jbeta primers. Method: immunoSEQ multiplex PCR; TCRdb's copy keeps in-frame clones and lacks some. The sample records about 170,000 clones, approximately 79% being singletons. V is TRBV5-1 and J is TRBJ2-3; the match to TRBD2 covers 9 bases. The sample taken for sequencing was PBMCs. This sequence was found in a male donor in good health and CMV-seronegative. The CDR3, as DNA: TGCGCCAGCAGCCGGGGCGGGGGGGCCTCAGATACGCAGTATTTT. Encoded protein: CASSRGGGASDTQYF.